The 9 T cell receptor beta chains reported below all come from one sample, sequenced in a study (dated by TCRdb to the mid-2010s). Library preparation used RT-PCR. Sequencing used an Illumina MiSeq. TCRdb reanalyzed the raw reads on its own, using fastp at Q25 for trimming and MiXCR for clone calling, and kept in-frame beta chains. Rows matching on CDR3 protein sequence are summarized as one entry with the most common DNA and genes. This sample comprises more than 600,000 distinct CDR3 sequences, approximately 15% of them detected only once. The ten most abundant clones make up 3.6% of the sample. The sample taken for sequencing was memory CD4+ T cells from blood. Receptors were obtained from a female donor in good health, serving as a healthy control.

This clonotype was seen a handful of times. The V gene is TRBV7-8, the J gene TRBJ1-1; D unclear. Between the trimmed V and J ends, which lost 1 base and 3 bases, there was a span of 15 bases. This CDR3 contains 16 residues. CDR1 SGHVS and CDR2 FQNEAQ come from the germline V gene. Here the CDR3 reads CASSLGSGGMHTEAFF. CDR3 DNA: TGTGCCAGCAGCTTAGGTTCAGGAGGGATGCACACTGAAGCTTTCTTT.

The CDR3 protein is CASSSGGITGGTEAFF. The CDR3 DNA sequence: TGTGCCAGCAGCTCGGGGGGGATTACAGGGGGCACTGAAGCTTTCTTT. The chain couples TRBV5-4 to TRBJ1-1; 8 nucleotides agree with TRBD1. Per germline, CDR1 SGHNT and CDR2 YYREEE (reference sequence). Trimming at V came to 3 bases and at J to 4 bases, leaving 11 bases not matched to a gene. The CDR3 is made up of 16 amino acids.

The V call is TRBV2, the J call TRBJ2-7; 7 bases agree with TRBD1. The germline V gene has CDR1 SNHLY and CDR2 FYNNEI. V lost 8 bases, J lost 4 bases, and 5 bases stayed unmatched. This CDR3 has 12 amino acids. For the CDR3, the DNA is TGTGCCAGCCAGGGGGAGAAGTACGAGCAGTACTTC. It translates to CASQGEKYEQYF.

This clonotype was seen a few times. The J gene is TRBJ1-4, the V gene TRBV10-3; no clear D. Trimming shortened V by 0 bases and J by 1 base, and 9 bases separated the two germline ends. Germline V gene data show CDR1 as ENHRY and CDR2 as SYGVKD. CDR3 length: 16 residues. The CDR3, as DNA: TGTGCCATCAGTGAGTCGGTCAGCGTAACTAATGAAAAACTGTTTTTT. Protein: CAISESVSVTNEKLFF.

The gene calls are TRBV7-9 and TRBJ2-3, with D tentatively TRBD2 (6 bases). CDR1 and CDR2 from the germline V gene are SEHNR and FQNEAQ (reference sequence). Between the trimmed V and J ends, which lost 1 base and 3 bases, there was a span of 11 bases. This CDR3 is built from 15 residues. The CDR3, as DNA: TGTGCCAGCAGCTTAGGTGCGGGGATGACAGATACGCAGTATTTT. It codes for CASSLGAGMTDTQYF.

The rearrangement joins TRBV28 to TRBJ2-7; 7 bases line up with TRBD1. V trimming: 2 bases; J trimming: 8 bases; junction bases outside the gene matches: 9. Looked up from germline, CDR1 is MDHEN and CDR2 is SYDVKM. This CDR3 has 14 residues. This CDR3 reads CASSLEGLQGKQYF. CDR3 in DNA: TGTGCCAGCAGTTTAGAGGGCCTACAGGGGAAGCAGTACTTC.

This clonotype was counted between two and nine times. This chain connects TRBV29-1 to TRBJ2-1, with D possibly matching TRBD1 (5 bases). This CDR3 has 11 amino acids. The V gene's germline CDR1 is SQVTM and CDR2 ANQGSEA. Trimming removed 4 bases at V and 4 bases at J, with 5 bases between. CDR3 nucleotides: TGCAGCGTTGGGACATACAATGAGCAGTTCTTC. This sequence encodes CSVGTYNEQFF.

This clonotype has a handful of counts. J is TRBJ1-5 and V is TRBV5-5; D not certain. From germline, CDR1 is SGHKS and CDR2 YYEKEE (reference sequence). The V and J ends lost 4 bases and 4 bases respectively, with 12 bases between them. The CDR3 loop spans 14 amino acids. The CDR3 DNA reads TGTGCCAGCAGCCGTGAAAACGGAAATCAGCCCCAGCATTTT. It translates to CASSRENGNQPQHF.

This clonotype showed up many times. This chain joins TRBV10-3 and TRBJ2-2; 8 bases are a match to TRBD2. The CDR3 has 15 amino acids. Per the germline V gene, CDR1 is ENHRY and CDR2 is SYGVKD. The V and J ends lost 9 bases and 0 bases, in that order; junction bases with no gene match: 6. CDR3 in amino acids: CAITGGDPNTGELFF. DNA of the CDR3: TGTGCCATAACCGGGGGGGATCCGAACACCGGGGAGCTGTTTTTT.